These T cell receptor beta chains were read from a single sample in a study of naive and memory T cell subsets. From the UMI-ligation and nested PCR reads, TCRdb called clonotypes with MiXCR, one entry per CDR3 protein. The sample records more than 120,000 distinct CDR3 sequences, more than 15% being singletons. The source material was naive CD8+ T cells from blood. These receptors all come from a human donor in good health. Each CDR3 is given with its conserved first and last residue. D genes are given only for firm matches. Where a row states a size, it is once, few, many or the class of an expanded clone; other rows omit it.

D	V	J	size	DNA	CDR3
.	TRBV7-8	TRBJ1-1	.	TGTGCCAGCAGCTTAGGCCCCATCCTCAAGAACACTGAAGCTTTCTTT	CASSLGPILKNTEAFF
.	TRBV15	TRBJ1-5	.	TGTGCCACCAGCAGAGATCAATCCTCGCCCCAGCATTTT	CATSRDQSSPQHF
.	TRBV12-3/TRBV12-4	TRBJ2-1	few	TGTGCCAGCAGGGGCGGACAAGCCTACAATGAGCAGTTCTTC	CASRGGQAYNEQFF
TRBD1	TRBV20-1	TRBJ1-2	.	TGCAGTGCCTTCGGGACAGATAACTATGGCTACACCTTC	CSAFGTDNYGYTF
.	TRBV5-4	TRBJ2-7	.	TGTGCCAGCAGCTTGGCCCCCTACTACGAGCAGTACTTC	CASSLAPYYEQYF
.	TRBV19	TRBJ2-7	few	TGTGCCAGTAGTATAGGGCGTCTGAGTTACGAGCAGTACTTC	CASSIGRLSYEQYF
.	TRBV28	TRBJ2-7	many	TGTGCCAGCAGTTTTGATGGAACCTACGAGCAGTACTTC	CASSFDGTYEQYF
.	TRBV2	TRBJ2-7	few	TGTGCCAGCAGTGAAGCAAAGGGGATGGACGAGCAGTACTTC	CASSEAKGMDEQYF
TRBD2	TRBV12-5	TRBJ2-7	few	TGTGCTAGTGGTTTGGTACGCACTAGCGGACCGACCTACGAGCAGTACTTC	CASGLVRTSGPTYEQYF
.	TRBV6-2/TRBV6-3	TRBJ1-5	.	TGTGCCAGCAGTGAAGGGAGTCAGCCCCAGCATTTT	CASSEGSQPQHF
.	TRBV15	TRBJ1-2	once	TGTGCCACCAGCACCCGTCTAGTACCAGCCAGCGGCTACACCTTC	CATSTRLVPASGYTF
.	TRBV28	TRBJ2-7	.	TGTGCCAGCAGTTTCGTTGGAGACTACGAGCAGTACTTC	CASSFVGDYEQYF
.	TRBV27	TRBJ2-7	few	TGTGCCAGCAGTTTCCTAGGGGGATCTTCCACCTACGAGCAGTACTTC	CASSFLGGSSTYEQYF
TRBD2	TRBV29-1	TRBJ2-1	.	TGCAGCGTCGACAAGAGCGGGAGGGGCCACAATGAGCAGTTCTTC	CSVDKSGRGHNEQFF
.	TRBV3-1	TRBJ1-5	many	TGTGCCAGCAGCCAAGCGTCCTTTGTTCAGCCCCAGCATTTT	CASSQASFVQPQHF
TRBD2	TRBV20-1	TRBJ2-1	few	TGCAGTGCTAATCCTAGCGGGAGCTCCTACAATGAGCAGTTCTTC	CSANPSGSSYNEQFF